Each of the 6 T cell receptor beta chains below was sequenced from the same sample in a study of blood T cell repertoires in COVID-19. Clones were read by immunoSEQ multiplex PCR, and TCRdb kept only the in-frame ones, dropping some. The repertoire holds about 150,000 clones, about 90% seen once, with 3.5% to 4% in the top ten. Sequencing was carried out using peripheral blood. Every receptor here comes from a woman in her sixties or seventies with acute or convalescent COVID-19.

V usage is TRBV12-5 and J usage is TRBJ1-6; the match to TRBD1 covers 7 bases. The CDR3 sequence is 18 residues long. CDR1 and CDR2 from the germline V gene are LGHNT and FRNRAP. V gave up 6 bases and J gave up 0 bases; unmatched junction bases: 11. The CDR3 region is CASGREGQTSSYNSPLHF. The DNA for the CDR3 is TGTGCTAGTGGAAGAGAGGGACAGACTAGCTCCTATAATTCACCCCTCCACTTT.

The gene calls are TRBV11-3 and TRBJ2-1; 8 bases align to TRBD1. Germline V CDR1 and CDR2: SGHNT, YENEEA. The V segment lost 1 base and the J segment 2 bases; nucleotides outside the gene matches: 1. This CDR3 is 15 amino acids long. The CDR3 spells CASSLGTGTYNEQFF. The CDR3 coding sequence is TGTGCCAGCAGCTTAGGGACAGGGACCTACAATGAGCAGTTCTTC.

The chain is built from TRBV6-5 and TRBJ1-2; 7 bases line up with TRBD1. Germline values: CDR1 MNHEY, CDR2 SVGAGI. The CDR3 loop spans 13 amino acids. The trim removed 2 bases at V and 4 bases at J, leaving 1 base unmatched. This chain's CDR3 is CASSYGQAYGYTF. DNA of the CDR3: TGTGCCAGCAGTTACGGACAGGCCTATGGCTACACCTTC.

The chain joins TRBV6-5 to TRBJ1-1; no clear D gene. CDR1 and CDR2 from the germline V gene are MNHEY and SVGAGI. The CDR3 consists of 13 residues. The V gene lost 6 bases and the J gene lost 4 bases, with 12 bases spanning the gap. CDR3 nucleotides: TGTGCCAGCAGAGCGGGGTCGGGCACTGAAGCTTTCTTT. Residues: CASRAGSGTEAFF.

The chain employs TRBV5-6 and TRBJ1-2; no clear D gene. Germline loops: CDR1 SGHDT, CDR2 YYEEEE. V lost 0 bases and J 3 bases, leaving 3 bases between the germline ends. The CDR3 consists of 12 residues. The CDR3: CASSLADYGYTF. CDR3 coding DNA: TGTGCCAGCAGCTTGGCCGACTATGGCTACACCTTC.

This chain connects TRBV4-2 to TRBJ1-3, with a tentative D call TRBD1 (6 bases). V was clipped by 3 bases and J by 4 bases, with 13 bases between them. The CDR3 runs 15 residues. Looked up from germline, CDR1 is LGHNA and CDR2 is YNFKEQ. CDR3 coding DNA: TGTGCCAGCAGCCAGTCGGCGCAGGGGGGAAACACCATATATTTT. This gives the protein CASSQSAQGGNTIYF.